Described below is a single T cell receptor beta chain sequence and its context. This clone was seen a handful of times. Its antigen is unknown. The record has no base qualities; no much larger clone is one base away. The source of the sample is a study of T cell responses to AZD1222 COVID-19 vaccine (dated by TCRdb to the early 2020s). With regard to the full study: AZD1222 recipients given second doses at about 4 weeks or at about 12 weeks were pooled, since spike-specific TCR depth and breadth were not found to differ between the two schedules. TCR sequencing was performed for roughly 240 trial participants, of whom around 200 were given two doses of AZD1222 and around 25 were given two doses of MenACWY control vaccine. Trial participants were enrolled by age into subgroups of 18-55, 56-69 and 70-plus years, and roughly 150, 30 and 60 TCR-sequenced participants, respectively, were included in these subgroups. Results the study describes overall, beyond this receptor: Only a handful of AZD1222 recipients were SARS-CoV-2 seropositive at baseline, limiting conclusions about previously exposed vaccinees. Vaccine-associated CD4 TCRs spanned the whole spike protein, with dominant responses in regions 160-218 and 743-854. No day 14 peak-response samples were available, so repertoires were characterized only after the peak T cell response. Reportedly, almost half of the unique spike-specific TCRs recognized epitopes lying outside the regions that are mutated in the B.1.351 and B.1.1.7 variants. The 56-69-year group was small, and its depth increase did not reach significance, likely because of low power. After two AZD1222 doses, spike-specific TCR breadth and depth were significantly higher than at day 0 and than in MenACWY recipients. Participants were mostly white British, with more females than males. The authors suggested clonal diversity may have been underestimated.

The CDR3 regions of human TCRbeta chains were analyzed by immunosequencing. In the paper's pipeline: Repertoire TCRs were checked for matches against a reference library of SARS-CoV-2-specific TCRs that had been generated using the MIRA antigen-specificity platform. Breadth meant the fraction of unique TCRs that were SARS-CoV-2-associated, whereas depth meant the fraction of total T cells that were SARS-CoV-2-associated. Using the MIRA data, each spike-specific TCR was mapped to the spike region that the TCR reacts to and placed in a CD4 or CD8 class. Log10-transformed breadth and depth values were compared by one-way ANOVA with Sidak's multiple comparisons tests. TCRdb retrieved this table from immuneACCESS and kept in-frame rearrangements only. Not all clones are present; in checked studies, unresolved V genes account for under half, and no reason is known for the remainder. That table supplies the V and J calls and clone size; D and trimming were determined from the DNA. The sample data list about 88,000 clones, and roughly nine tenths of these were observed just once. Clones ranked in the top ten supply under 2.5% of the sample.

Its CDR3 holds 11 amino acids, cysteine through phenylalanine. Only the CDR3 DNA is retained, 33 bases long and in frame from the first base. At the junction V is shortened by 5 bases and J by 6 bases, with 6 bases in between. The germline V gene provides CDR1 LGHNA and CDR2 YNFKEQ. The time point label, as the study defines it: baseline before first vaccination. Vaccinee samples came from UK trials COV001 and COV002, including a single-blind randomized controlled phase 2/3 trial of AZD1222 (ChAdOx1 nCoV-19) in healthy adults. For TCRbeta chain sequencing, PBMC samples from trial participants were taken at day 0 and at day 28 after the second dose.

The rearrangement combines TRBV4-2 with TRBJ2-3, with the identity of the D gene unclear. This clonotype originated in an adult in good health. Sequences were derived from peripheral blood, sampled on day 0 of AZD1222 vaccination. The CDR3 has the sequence CASSGSDTQYF. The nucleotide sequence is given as TGTGCCAGCAGCGGTTCGGATACGCAGTATTTT.